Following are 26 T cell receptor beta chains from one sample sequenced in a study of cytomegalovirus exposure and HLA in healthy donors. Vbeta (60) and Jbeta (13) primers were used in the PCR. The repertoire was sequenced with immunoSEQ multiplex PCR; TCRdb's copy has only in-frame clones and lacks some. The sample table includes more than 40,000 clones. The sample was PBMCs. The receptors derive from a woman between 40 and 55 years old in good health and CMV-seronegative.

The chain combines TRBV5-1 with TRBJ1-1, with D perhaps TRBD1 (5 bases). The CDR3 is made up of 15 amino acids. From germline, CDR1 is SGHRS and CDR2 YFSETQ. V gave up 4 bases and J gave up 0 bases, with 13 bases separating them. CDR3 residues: CASSPAGGMNTEAFF. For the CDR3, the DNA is TGCGCCAGCAGCCCGGCGGGGGGAATGAACACTGAAGCTTTCTTT. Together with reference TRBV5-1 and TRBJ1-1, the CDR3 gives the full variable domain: KAGVTQTPRYLIKTRGQQVTLSCSPISGHRSVSWYQQTPGQGLQFLFEYFSETQRNKGNFPGRFSGRQFSNSRSEMNVSTLELGDSALYLCASSPAGGMNTEAFFGQGTRLTVV.

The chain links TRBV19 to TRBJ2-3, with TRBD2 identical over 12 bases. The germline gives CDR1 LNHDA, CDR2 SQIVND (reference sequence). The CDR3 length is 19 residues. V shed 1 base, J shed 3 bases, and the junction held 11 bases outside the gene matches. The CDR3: CASSIARLAGGPGTDTQYF. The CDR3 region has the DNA TGTGCCAGTAGTATAGCGCGGCTAGCGGGAGGGCCAGGTACAGATACGCAGTATTTT. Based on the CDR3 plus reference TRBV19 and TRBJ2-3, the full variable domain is DGGITQSPKYLFRKEGQNVTLSCEQNLNHDAMYWYRQDPGQGLRLIYYSQIVNDFQKGDIAEGYSVSREKKESFPLTVTSAQKNPTAFYLCASSIARLAGGPGTDTQYFGPGTRLTVL.

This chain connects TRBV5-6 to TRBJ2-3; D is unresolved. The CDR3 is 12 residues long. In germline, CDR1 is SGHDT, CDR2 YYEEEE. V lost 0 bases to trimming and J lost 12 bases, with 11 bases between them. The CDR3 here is CASSLGGSSQYF. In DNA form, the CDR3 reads TGTGCCAGCAGCTTGGGTGGTAGTTCACAGTATTTT.

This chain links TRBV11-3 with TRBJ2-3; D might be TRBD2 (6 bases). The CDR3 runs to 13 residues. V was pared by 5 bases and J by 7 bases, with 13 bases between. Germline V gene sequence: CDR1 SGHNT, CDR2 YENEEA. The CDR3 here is CASSAGTAHTQYF. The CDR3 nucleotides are TGTGCCAGCAGCGCTGGGACTGCTCATACGCAGTATTTT.

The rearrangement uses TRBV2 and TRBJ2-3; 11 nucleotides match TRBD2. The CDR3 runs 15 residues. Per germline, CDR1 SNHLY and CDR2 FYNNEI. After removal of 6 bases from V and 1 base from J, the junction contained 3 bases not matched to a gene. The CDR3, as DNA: TGTGCCAGCAGCTCGGGACTAGCGGGCACAGATACGCAGTATTTT. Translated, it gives CASSSGLAGTDTQYF.

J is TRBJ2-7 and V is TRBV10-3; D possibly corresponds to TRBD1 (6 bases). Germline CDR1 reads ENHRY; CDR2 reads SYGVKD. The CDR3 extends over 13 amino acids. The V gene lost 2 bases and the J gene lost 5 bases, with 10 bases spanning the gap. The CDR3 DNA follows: TGTGCCATCAGTGAGACAGGGAACGACGAGCAGTACTTC. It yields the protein CAISETGNDEQYF.

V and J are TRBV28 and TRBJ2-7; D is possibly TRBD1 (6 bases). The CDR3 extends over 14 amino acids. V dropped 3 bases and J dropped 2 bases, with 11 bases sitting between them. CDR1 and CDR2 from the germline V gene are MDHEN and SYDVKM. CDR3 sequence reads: CASSLTGMPYEQYF. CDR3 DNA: TGTGCCAGCAGTTTGACAGGAATGCCCTACGAGCAGTACTTC.

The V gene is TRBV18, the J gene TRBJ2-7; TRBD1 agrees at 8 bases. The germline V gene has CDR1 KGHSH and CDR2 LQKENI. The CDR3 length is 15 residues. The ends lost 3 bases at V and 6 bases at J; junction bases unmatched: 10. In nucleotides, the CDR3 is TGTGCCAGCTCACCGTCACAGGGGGACCTTACCGAGCAGTACTTC. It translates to CASSPSQGDLTEQYF.

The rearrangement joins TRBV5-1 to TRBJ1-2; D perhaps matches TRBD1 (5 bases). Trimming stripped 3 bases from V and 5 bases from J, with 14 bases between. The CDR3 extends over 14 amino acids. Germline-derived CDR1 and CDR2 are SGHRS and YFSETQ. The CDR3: CASSSAGQSYGYTF. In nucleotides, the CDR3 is TGCGCCAGCAGCTCGGCGGGGCAGAGTTATGGCTACACCTTC.

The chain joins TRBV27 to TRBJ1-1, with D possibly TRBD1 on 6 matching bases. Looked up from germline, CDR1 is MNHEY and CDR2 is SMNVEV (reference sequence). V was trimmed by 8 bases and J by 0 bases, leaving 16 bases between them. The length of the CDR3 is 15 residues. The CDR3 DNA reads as TGTGCCAGCCATTCAGGGGTCTCTATGAACACTGAAGCTTTCTTT. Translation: CASHSGVSMNTEAFF.

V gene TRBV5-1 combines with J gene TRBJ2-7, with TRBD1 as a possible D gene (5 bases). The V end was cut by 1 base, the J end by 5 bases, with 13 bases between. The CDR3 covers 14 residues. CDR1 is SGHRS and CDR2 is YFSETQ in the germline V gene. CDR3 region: CASSLFGQGHEQYF. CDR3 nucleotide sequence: TGCGCCAGCAGCTTGTTCGGGCAGGGCCACGAGCAGTACTTC.

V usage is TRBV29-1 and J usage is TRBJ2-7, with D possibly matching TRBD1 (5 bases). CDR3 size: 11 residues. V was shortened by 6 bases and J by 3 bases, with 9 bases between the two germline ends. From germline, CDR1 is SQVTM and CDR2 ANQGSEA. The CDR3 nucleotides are TGCAGCGTACAGGAATACTACGAGCAGTACTTC. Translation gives CSVQEYYEQYF.

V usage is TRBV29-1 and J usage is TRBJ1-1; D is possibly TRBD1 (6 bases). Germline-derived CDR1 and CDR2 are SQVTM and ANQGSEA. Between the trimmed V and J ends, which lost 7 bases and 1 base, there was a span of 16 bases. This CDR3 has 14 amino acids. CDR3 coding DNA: TGCAGCGCCCCGGGCAGGGGTGGGAACACTGAAGCTTTCTTT. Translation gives CSAPGRGGNTEAFF.

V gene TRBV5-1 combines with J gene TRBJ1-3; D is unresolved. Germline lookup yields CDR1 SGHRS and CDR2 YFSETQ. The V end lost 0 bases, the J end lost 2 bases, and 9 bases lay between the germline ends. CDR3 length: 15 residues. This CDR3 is CASSLAAGTGNTIYF. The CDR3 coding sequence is TGCGCCAGCAGCTTGGCCGCAGGTACTGGAAACACCATATATTTT.

CDR3 DNA: TGCGCCAGCAGCCGATCTTCTAGCGGGAGAGTAGGCAATGAGCAGTTCTTC. Protein: CASSRSSSGRVGNEQFF. This sequence joins TRBV4-1 and TRBJ2-1; the match to TRBD2 covers 10 bases. Trimming at V came to 4 bases and at J to 6 bases, leaving 12 bases not matched to a gene. The CDR3 covers 17 residues. Germline V gene data show CDR1 as MGHRA and CDR2 as YSYEKL.

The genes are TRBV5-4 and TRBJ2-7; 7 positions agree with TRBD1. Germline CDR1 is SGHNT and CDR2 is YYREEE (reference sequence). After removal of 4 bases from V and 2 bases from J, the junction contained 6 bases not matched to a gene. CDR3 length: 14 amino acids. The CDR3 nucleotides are TGTGCCAGCAGCGTACCGGGACAGACCTACGAGCAGTACTTC. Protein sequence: CASSVPGQTYEQYF. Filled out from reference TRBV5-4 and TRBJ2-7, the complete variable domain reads ETGVTQSPTHLIKTRGQQVTLRCSSQSGHNTVSWYQQALGQGPQFIFQYYREEENGRGNFPPRFSGLQFPNYSSELNVNALELDDSALYLCASSVPGQTYEQYFGPGTRLTVT.

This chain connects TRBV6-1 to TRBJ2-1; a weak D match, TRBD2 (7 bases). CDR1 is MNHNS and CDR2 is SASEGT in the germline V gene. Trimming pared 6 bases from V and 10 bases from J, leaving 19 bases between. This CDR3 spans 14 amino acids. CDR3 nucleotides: TGTGCCAGCAGATCGCGGGGGCCAAACTGGGAGCAGTTCTTC. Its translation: CASRSRGPNWEQFF.

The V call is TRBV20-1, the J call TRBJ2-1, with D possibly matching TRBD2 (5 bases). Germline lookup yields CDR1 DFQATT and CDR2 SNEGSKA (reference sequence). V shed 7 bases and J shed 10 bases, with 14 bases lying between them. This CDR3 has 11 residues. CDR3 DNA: TGCAGTGGGGCGGGCCTTGGGGAGCAGTTCTTC. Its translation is CSGAGLGEQFF.

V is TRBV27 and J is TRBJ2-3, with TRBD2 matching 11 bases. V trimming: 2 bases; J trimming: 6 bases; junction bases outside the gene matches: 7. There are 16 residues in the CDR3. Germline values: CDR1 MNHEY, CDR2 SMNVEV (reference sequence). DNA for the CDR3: TGTGCCAGCAGTTTACTCCTAGCGGGAGGATCGGATACGCAGTATTTT. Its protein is CASSLLLAGGSDTQYF.

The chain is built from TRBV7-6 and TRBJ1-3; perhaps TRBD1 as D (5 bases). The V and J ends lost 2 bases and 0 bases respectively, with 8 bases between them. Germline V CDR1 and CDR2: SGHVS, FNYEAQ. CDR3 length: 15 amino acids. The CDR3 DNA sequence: TGTGCCAGCAGCTTACAAGGGGCCTCTGGAAACACCATATATTTT. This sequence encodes CASSLQGASGNTIYF.

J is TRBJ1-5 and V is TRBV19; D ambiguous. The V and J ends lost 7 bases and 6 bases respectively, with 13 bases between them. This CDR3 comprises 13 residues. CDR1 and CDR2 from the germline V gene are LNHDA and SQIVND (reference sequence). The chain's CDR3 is CASKPGILQPQHF. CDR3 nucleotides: TGTGCCAGTAAGCCCGGGATACTTCAGCCCCAGCATTTT.

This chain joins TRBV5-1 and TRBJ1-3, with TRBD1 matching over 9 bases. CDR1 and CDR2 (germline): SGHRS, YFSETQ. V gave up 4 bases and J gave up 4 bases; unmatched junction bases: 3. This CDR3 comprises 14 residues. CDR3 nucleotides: TGCGCCAGCAGCACTACAGGGGGCGGAAACACCATATATTTT. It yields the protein CASSTTGGGNTIYF.

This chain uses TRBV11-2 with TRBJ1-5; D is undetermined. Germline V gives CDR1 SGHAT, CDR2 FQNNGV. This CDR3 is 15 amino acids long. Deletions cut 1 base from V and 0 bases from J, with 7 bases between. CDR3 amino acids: CASSLGQVSNQPQHF. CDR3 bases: TGTGCCAGCAGCTTAGGGCAGGTTAGCAATCAGCCCCAGCATTTT.

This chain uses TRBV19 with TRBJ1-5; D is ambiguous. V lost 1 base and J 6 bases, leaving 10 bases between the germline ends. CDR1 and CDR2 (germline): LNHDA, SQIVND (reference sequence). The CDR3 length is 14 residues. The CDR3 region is CASSIGTGAQPQHF. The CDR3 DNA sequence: TGTGCCAGTAGTATAGGGACGGGAGCTCAGCCCCAGCATTTT.

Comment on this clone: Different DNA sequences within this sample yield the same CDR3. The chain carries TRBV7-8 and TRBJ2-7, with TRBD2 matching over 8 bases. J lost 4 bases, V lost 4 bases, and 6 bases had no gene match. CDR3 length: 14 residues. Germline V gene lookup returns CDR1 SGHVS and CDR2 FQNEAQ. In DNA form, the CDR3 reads TGTGCCAGCAGCTCAATCCGGGAGGGATACGAGCAGTACTTC. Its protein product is CASSSIREGYEQYF.

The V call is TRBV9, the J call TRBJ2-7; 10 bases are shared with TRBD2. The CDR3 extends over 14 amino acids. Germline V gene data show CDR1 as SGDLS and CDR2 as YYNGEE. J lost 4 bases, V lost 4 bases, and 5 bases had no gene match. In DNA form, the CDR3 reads TGTGCCAGCAGCCCTAGCGGGAGTCGTTACGAGCAGTACTTC. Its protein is CASSPSGSRYEQYF.